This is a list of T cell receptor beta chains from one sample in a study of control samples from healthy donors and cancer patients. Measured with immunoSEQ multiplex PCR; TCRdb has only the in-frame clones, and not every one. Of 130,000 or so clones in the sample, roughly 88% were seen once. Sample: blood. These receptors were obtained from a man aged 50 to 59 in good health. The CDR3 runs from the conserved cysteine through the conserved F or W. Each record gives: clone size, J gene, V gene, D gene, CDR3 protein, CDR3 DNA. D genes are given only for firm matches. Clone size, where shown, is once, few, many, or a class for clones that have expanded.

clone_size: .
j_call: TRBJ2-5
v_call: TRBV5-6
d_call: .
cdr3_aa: CASSGGTETQYF
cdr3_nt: TGTGCCAGCAGCGGAGGCACAGAGACCCAGTACTTC

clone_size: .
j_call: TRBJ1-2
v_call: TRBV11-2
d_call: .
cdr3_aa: CASSLGRTANYGYTF
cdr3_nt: TGTGCCAGCAGCTTAGGAAGGACAGCTAACTATGGCTACACCTTC

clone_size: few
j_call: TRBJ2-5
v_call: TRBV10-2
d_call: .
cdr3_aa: CASSEQTGSRGTQYF
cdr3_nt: TGCGCCAGCAGTGAACAGACGGGGAGCCGAGGGACCCAGTACTTC

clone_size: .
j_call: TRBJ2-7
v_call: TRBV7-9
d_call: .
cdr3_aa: CASSLEVGAFSYEQYF
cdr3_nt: TGTGCCAGCAGCTTAGAGGTGGGGGCTTTCTCCTACGAGCAGTACTTC

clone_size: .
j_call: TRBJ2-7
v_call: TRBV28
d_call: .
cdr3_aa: CASSSANPGLRYEQYF
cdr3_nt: TGTGCCAGCAGTTCTGCAAACCCGGGACTTCGCTACGAGCAGTACTTC

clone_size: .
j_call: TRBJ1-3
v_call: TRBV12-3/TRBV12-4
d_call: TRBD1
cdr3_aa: CASGTGGNTIYF
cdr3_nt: TGTGCCAGCGGGACAGGGGGAAACACCATATATTTT

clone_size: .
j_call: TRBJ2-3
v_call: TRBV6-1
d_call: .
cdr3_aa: CASAPRQSPGGQYF
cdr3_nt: TGTGCCAGCGCCCCCCGCCAGTCGCCGGGTGGGCAGTATTTT

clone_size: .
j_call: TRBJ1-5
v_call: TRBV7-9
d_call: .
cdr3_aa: CASSFLGDDQPQHF
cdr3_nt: TGTGCCAGCAGCTTCCTCGGGGATGACCAGCCCCAGCATTTT

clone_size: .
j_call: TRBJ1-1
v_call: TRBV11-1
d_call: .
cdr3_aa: CASSLVGTEAFF
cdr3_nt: TGTGCCAGCAGCTTAGTGGGCACTGAAGCTTTCTTT

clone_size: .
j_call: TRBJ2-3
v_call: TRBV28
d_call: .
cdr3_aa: CASSPPSTDTQYF
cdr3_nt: TGTGCCAGCAGTCCGCCGAGCACAGATACGCAGTATTTT

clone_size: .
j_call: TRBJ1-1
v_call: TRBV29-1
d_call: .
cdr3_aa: CSVARGLGRVTEAFF
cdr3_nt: TGCAGCGTTGCAAGAGGGTTGGGGAGGGTCACTGAAGCTTTCTTT

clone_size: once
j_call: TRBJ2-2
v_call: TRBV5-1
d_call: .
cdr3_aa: CASSLGHAGELFF
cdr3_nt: TGCGCCAGCAGCCTGGGACACGCCGGGGAGCTGTTTTTT

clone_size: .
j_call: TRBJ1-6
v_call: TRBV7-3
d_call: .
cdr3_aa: CASSLNGPDSPLHF
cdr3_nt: TGTGCCAGCAGCTTAAACGGGCCCGACTCACCCCTCCACTTT

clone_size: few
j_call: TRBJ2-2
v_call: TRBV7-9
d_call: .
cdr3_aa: CASRVGTGELFF
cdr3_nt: TGTGCCAGCAGGGTCGGCACCGGGGAGCTGTTTTTT

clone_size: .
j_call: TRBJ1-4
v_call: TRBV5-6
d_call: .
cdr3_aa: CASSLRGAAEKLFF
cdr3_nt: TGTGCCAGCAGCTTGAGGGGGGCGGCTGAAAAACTGTTTTTT

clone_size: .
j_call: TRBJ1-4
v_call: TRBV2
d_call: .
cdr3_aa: CASSPRNGLEKLFF
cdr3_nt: TGTGCCAGCAGTCCACGCAACGGGTTGGAAAAACTGTTTTTT

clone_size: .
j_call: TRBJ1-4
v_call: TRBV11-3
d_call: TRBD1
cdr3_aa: CASSLSGRGLREKLFF
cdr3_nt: TGTGCCAGCAGCTTATCTGGAAGGGGGCTTCGGGAAAAACTGTTTTTT

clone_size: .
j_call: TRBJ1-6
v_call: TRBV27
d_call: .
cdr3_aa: CASTLVGVKPYNSPLHF
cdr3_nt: TGTGCCAGCACCCTGGTGGGAGTTAAGCCCTATAATTCACCCCTCCACTTT

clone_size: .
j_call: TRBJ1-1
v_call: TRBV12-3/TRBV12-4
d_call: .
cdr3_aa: CASSLANTEAFF
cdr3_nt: TGTGCCAGCAGTTTAGCGAACACTGAAGCTTTCTTT

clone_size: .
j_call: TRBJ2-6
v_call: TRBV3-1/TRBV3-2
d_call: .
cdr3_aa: CASSPTGTSGDVLTF
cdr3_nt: TGTGCCAGCAGCCCAACCGGGACAAGCGGGGACGTCCTGACTTTC

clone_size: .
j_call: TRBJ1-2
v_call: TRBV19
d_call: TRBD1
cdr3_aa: CASSNDGTGIYGYTF
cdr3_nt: TGTGCCAGCTCTAATGATGGGACAGGGATCTATGGCTACACCTTC

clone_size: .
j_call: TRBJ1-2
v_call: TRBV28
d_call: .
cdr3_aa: CASSLIGPYGYTF
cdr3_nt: TGTGCCAGCAGTTTAATCGGGCCCTATGGCTACACCTTC

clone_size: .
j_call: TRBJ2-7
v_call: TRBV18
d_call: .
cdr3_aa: CASSPTSDYEQYF
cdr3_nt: TGTGCCAGCTCACCGACCTCAGACTACGAGCAGTACTTC

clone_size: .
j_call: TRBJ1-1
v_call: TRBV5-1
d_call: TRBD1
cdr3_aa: CASSPRQGRDTEAFF
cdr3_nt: TGCGCCAGCAGCCCAAGACAGGGGCGGGACACTGAAGCTTTCTTT

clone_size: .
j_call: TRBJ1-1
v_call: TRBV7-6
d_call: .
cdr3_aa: CASMGEGNTEAFF
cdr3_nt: TGTGCCAGCATGGGTGAGGGGAACACTGAAGCTTTCTTT

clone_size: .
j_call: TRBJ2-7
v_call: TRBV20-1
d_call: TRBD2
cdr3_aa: CSASLAGGYEQYF
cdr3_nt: TGCAGTGCTAGTCTAGCGGGGGGATACGAGCAGTACTTC

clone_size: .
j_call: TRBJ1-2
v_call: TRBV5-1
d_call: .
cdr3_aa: CASSPETRYHNYGYTF
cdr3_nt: TGCGCCAGCAGCCCCGAGACACGCTATCATAACTATGGCTACACCTTC

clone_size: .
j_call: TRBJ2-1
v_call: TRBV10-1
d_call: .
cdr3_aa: CASSESQVTYNEQFF
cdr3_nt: TGCGCCAGCAGTGAGTCCCAGGTCACCTACAATGAGCAGTTCTTC

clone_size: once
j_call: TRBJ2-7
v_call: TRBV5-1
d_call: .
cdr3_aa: CASSLPSTTYEQYF
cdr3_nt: TGCGCCAGCAGCTTGCCATCGACGACATACGAGCAGTACTTC

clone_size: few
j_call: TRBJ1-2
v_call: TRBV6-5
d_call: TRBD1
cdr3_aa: CASSNSPGQFYGYTF
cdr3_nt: TGTGCCAGCAGTAATTCCCCGGGACAGTTCTATGGCTACACCTTC

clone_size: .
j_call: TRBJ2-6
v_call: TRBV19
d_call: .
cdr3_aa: CASSTFAIKRGLNVLTF
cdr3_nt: TGTGCCAGTAGTACTTTCGCCATTAAAAGGGGTTTGAACGTCCTGACTTTC